This TCR beta chain was identified during a study of T cells in Graves' hyperthyroidism and ophthalmopathy. CDR3 length: 17 residues. J was trimmed by 4 bases and V by 4 bases; bases with no gene match: 12. Germline assignment: CDR1 LGHDT and CDR2 YNNKEL (reference sequence). This clonotype was detected ten times or more. RNA transcripts gave rise to amplified TCR beta CDR3 regions. Initially, a first-round RT-PCR of the TCR CDR3 employed the HTBI primer set. TCRdb reprocessed the multiplex PCR reads with MiXCR, giving one entry per CDR3 protein. Of around 500,000 distinct CDR3 sequences in the sample, 11% to 15% are singletons; the top ten hold 14%.

The chain uses TRBV3-1 and TRBJ1-2; TRBD1 matches at 10 bases. The sequence came from a woman aged 40 to 50 with Graves' hyperthyroidism. The sample consisted of blood. CDR3 region: CASSPRDRGPSLYGYTF. The CDR3 DNA reads as TGTGCCAGCAGCCCCCGGGACAGGGGCCCCAGCCTCTATGGCTACACCTTC.